The sequence of this T cell receptor beta chain was determined in a study of cytomegalovirus exposure and HLA in healthy donors. Overall study: Genotyping of hundreds of donors showed that about 79% belonged to the Caucasian-associated ancestry cluster.

Donors showed nominal health when sampled, although they likely had unrecorded immune exposures. To note about this clone: Its target is unknown.

A multiplex PCR was run with 60 Vbeta primers and 13 Jbeta primers. Methods used by the authors: A later analysis counted 65 million to 90 million unique TCR beta chains, some 10 million shared. Profiling relied on immunoSEQ multiplex PCR, and the TCRdb table lists in-frame clones only, not all of them. V and J calls and clone size are given by that table; D and trimming were obtained from the DNA. Of about 90,000 clones detected, over 55% appear once; the ten largest clones hold 20% to 25%. General observations from the study: Cytomegalovirus status was reportedly diagnosed by the classifier with high specificity and sensitivity.

This CDR3 comprises 15 residues. Trimming removed 0 bases from V and 4 bases from J, with 12 bases in between. Per germline, CDR1 PRHDT and CDR2 FYEKMQ (reference sequence). Sequenced: PBMCs. The source is a woman in her forties or fifties in good health and CMV-seropositive. V usage is TRBV13 and J usage is TRBJ1-2; D call uncertain. The CDR3, as DNA: TGTGCCAGCAGCTTAGGCCCGGACTTCACCTATGGCTACACCTTC. Translation: CASSLGPDFTYGYTF.